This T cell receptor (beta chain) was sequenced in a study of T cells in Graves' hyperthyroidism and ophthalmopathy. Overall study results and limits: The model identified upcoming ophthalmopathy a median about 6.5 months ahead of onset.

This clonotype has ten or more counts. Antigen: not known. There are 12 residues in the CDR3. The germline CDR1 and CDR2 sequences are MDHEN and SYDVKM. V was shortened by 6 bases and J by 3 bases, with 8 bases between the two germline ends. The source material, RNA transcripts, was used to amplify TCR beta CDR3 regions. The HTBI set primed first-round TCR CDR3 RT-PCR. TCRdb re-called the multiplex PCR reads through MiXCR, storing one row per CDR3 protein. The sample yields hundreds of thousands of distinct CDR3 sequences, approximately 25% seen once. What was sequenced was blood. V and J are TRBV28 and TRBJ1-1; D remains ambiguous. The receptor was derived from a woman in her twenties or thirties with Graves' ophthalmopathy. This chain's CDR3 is CASRIFDTEAFF. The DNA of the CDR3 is TGTGCCAGCAGGATTTTTGACACTGAAGCTTTCTTT.